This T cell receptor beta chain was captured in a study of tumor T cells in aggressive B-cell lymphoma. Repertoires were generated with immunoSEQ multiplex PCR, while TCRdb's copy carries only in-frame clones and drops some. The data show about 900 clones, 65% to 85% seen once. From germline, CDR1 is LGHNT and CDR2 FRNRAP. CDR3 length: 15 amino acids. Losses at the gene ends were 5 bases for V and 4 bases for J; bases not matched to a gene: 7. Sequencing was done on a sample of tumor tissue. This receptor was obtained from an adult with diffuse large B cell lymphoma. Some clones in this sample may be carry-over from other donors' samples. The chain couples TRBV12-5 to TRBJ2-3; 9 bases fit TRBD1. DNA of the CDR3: TGTGCTAGTGGTCTTGGGACAGGGAGGGCAGATACGCAGTATTTT. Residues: CASGLGTGRADTQYF.